A selection of T cell receptor beta chains follows, all from one sample in a study of cytomegalovirus exposure and HLA in healthy donors. Assay: immunoSEQ multiplex PCR; the TCRdb copy retains only in-frame clones and omits some. The table has about 94,000 clones, 75% to 85% seen once. Sequenced sample: PBMCs. The receptors stem from a woman aged 35 to 49 in good health and CMV-seronegative. Each CDR3 is given with its conserved first and last residue. D genes are given only for firm matches. Expanded clones get a size class; other rows say once, few or many, or leave the size out.

v_call	d_call	j_call	clone_size	cdr3_aa
TRBV9	TRBD1	TRBJ1-2	-	CASSPGQGNYGYTF
TRBV9	-	TRBJ1-2	-	CASSVEGGGGYTF
TRBV6-6	-	TRBJ2-7	-	CASSSLWAGSKVEQYF
TRBV7-9	-	TRBJ1-2	-	CASSSRASNDYTF
TRBV7-2	-	TRBJ2-4	-	CASSLAGGRNIQYF
TRBV27	TRBD1	TRBJ1-1	-	CASSLWTGGRTEAFF
TRBV7-9	-	TRBJ1-3	-	CASTPAGSGNTIYF
TRBV7-3	TRBD2	TRBJ2-1	-	CASSFSGRLDNEQFF
TRBV30	TRBD1	TRBJ2-7	-	CAWSRGQGAYEQYF
TRBV2	-	TRBJ1-6	-	CASSGAGTPGNSPLHF
TRBV19	TRBD1	TRBJ1-5	once	CASSTEGASNQPQHF
TRBV9	-	TRBJ1-1	-	CASSVDPAELNTEAFF
TRBV7-2	-	TRBJ1-5	-	CASSLRGNQPQHF
TRBV29-1	TRBD1	TRBJ1-1	-	CSASTGTGCIAFF
TRBV27	-	TRBJ1-6	-	CASSSLGKNSPLHF
TRBV30	-	TRBJ1-1	-	CAWGPTNTEAFF
TRBV5-1	-	TRBJ1-4	-	CASNQGSTNEKLFF
TRBV30	TRBD2	TRBJ2-7	-	CAWSGRGGGEQYF
TRBV29-1	-	TRBJ1-1	-	CSGKKGENPEAFF
TRBV7-2	-	TRBJ1-3	-	CASSLVEGLSSGNTIYF
TRBV12-5	TRBD1	TRBJ1-1	-	CASGKTGTGNTEAFF
TRBV7-9	TRBD1	TRBJ1-6	-	CASSRDRGYSPLHF
TRBV30	TRBD1	TRBJ1-2	-	CAWSTTGEGYPF
TRBV25-1	-	TRBJ2-7	-	CASSEYGTGPGNIVQYF
TRBV7-3	TRBD1	TRBJ1-3	-	CASSSTGGVGNTIYF
TRBV28	-	TRBJ2-7	-	CASRSSLEQYF
TRBV30	TRBD1	TRBJ2-3	-	CAWSTRQGARDTQYF
TRBV7-9	-	TRBJ1-1	-	CASSLDRDPGTEAFF
TRBV7-6	TRBD1	TRBJ1-4	-	CASSRDRGEKLFF
TRBV27	-	TRBJ2-7	-	CASRLGGAYEQYF
TRBV5-4	TRBD1	TRBJ2-7	few	CASSRRDRYEQYF
TRBV5-8	TRBD1	TRBJ1-2	-	CASSRRTGYYGYTF
TRBV9	TRBD1	TRBJ1-3	-	CASSADTGGDGNTIYF
TRBV30	TRBD1	TRBJ1-1	once	CAWRTGTANTEAFF
TRBV5-6	TRBD1	TRBJ2-7	few	CASSLRDRGFSYEQYF
TRBV5-6	-	TRBJ1-1	few	CASSQTGTYSEAFF
TRBV7-9	TRBD1	TRBJ2-6	few	CASSLERGRPSSGANVLTF
TRBV9	-	TRBJ2-7	-	CASSSQGSSYEQYF
TRBV30	-	TRBJ1-6	-	CAWGAGHSYNSPLHF